The text below deals with one T cell receptor beta chain. This specimen belongs to a study of shared clonotypes between healthy human individuals. The CDR3 has 14 amino acids. Germline lookup yields CDR1 SGHDT and CDR2 YYEEEE. Trimming stripped 2 bases from V and 7 bases from J, with 13 bases between. The authors split each subset's genomic DNA evenly across several immunoSEQ plates. The repertoire was sequenced with immunoSEQ multiplex PCR; TCRdb's copy has only in-frame clones and lacks some. The sample comprises about 1,500,000 clones, around 97% of which are singletons, and about 1.2% rests with the top ten. It was into CD45RA+ naive and CD45RA-negative memory subsets that the CD4+ cells were split.

This receptor was identified in a man between 25 and 39 years old in good health. This sequence joins TRBV5-6 and TRBJ2-1; D is perhaps TRBD1 or TRBD2 (5 bases each). The sequenced material came from naive CD4+ T cells sorted from blood. Noted subset: CD45RA+ positively selected. The CDR3 nucleotides read TGTGCCAGCAGCTTACCGGGACGGATTAATGAGCAGTTCTTC. Its translation: CASSLPGRINEQFF.